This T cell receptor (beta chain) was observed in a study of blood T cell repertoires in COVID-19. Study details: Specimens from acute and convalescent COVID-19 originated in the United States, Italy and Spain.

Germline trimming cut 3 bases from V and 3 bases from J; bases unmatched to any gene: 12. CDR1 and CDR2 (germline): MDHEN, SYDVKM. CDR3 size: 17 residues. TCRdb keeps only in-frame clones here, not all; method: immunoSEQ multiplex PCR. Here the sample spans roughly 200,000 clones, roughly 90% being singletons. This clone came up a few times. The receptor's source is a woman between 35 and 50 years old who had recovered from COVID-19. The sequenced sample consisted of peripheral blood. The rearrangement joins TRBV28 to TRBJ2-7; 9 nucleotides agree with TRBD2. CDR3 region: CASSFIPLAGVVYEQYF. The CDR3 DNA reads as TGTGCCAGCAGTTTTATTCCACTAGCGGGCGTTGTCTACGAGCAGTACTTC.